This T cell receptor (beta chain) comes out of a study of T-cell memory formation after mild COVID-19. The wider study: Among the donors, TCR clusters were largely specific to each donor.

MiXCR, applied by TCRdb to the 5' RACE reads, yields one record per CDR3 protein. Of around 300,000 distinct CDR3 sequences in the sample, roughly 15% were seen once. This clonotype came up a few times. Germline V gives CDR1 ENHRY, CDR2 SYGVKD. V shed 3 bases and J shed 7 bases, with 9 bases lying between them. There are 13 residues in the CDR3. Specimen: PBMCs or a T cell subset sorted from them (not recorded which). The TCR originated in a man between 18 and 35 years old who had mild COVID-19 (a few samples of this study predate the infection). Cell type and time point are not known. The chain links TRBV10-3 to TRBJ2-2; D may be TRBD1 (5 bases). CDR3 sequence reads: CAISDMQGGELFF. The CDR3 nucleotides read TGTGCCATCAGTGATATGCAGGGCGGGGAGCTGTTTTTT.